The source of this T cell receptor (beta chain) is a study of T cells in Graves' hyperthyroidism and ophthalmopathy. Whole-study context: Prior to any treatment, at the point of initial diagnosis, peripheral blood was collected.

This clonotype was detected many times. Its antigen is not known. CDR1 is SGDLS, CDR2 YYNGEE, per germline. The CDR3 consists of 16 residues. V shed 3 bases, J shed 3 bases, and the junction held 10 bases outside the gene matches. Findings and caveats of the study: Blood also showed most of the thyroid clonotypes that were expanded above 0.001.

Amplified regions were TCR beta CDR3 sequences from RNA transcripts. A first-round RT-PCR of the TCR CDR3 used the HTBI primer set. TCRdb re-analysed the multiplex PCR reads in MiXCR, keeping a single row per CDR3 protein. The sample includes roughly 160,000 distinct CDR3 sequences, about a tenth of them seen just once. Clinical symptoms, serum thyroxine and TRAb, thyroid ultrasound and orbital computed tomography were used for the diagnoses. The PBMCs were sourced from fresh peripheral blood (more than 9 ml). Sequencing was carried out using blood. This clonotype was obtained from a young woman with Graves' hyperthyroidism that later progressed to Graves' ophthalmopathy. V gene TRBV9 combines with J gene TRBJ1-2, with 8 bases aligning to TRBD1. CDR3 sequence reads: CASSAGMGQDYYGYTF. In nucleotides, the CDR3 is TGTGCCAGCAGCGCGGGAATGGGACAGGACTACTATGGCTACACCTTC.